These 10 T cell receptor beta chains were all obtained from the same sample, sequenced in a study of T cell repertoires in cytomegalovirus infection (dated by TCRdb to the late 2010s). Sequencing instrument: Illumina HiSeq 1500. The public reads were reprocessed in TCRdb via fastp at Q25 and MiXCR, keeping in-frame beta chains. Rows are unified per CDR3 protein, each entry keeping the most common DNA and genes. This sample comprises a few hundred thousand distinct CDR3 sequences, roughly 17% of them detected only once. The top ten clones comprise 12% of the sample. Sequenced sample: PBMCs. Source of these receptors: a human donor in good health (CMV status not recorded). Some clones in this sample may be carry-over from other donors' samples.

A few counts support this clonotype. The V gene is TRBV3-1, the J gene TRBJ2-1, with D tentatively TRBD1 or TRBD2 (6 bases each). There are 16 residues in the CDR3. The germline V gene encodes CDR1 LGHDT and CDR2 YNNKEL (reference sequence). The ends were cut back, 0 bases at V and 7 bases at J, with 16 bases in the middle. CDR3 sequence: CASSQDGGGPWNEQFF. The CDR3 DNA sequence: TGTGCCAGCAGCCAAGATGGAGGGGGGCCGTGGAATGAGCAGTTCTTC.

This clonotype has only a few counts. The gene calls are TRBV7-9 and TRBJ2-1, with unresolved D. With 5 bases removed from V and 7 bases from J, the gap between germline ends came to 6 bases. The CDR3 runs 11 residues. Germline CDR1 SEHNR, CDR2 FQNEAQ (reference sequence). DNA for the CDR3: TGTGCCAGCAGCACCCGGAATGAGCAGTTCTTC. This encodes CASSTRNEQFF.

This clonotype showed up many times. This sequence joins TRBV11-2 and TRBJ2-5, with 7 bases aligning to TRBD2. This CDR3 has 16 residues. Per germline, CDR1 SGHAT and CDR2 FQNNGV. Trimming cost V 5 bases and J 2 bases; bases outside gene matches: 11. CDR3 DNA sequence: TGTGCCAGCAGCCCCCTGGGGGGGGAAGGACAAGAGACCCAGTACTTC. Its translation: CASSPLGGEGQETQYF. The full variable domain, with the rest looked up from reference TRBV11-2 and TRBJ2-5, is EAGVAQSPRYKIIEKRQSVAFWCNPISGHATLYWYQQILGQGPKLLIQFQNNGVVDDSQLPKDRFSAERLKGVDSTLKIQPAKLEDSAVYLCASSPLGGEGQETQYFGPGTRLLVL.

The sample holds many counts of this clonotype. V and J are TRBV6-5 and TRBJ1-4; D unclear. V lost 5 bases to trimming and J lost 8 bases, with 9 bases between them. The CDR3 consists of 12 residues. Looked up from germline, CDR1 is MNHEY and CDR2 is SVGAGI. Here the CDR3 reads CASSPNKEKLFF. The CDR3 DNA follows: TGTGCCAGCAGTCCTAATAAGGAAAAACTGTTTTTT.

This clonotype has a count of ten or more. The rearrangement joins TRBV7-6 to TRBJ2-5; D uncertain. The germline V and J ends were trimmed by 5 bases and 5 bases, with 21 bases remaining between them. The CDR3 length is 16 residues. Germline values: CDR1 SGHVS, CDR2 FNYEAQ. CDR3 amino acids: CASSALDGPIRETQYF. The CDR3 bases are TGTGCCAGCAGCGCACTTGACGGGCCGATAAGGGAGACCCAGTACTTC.

This clonotype was counted many times. This chain joins TRBV7-6 and TRBJ2-5, with 8 positions matching TRBD2. The CDR3 spans 19 residues. With V trimmed by 5 bases and J by 0 bases, 17 bases remained unmatched. CDR1 and CDR2 (germline): SGHVS, FNYEAQ. The CDR3 DNA reads as TGTGCCAGCAGCGAAAATCCCTGGGGTCTAGCGGGCTACCAAGAGACCCAGTACTTC. Translating gives CASSENPWGLAGYQETQYF.

This clonotype was picked up a small number of times. The rearrangement joins TRBV7-2 to TRBJ1-6; D may be TRBD1 (6 bases). Per germline, CDR1 SGHTA and CDR2 FQGNSA. This CDR3 comprises 15 residues. The V end was cut by 1 base, the J end by 8 bases, with 12 bases between. CDR3 in amino acids: CASSLVQRGDSPLHF. The CDR3 nucleotides are TGTGCCAGCAGCTTAGTCCAGAGGGGGGATTCACCCCTCCACTTT.

CDR3 coding DNA: TGTGCCAGCAGTCCGGGGCACAGATTTGGTCCGGATACGCAGTATTTT. Translating gives CASSPGHRFGPDTQYF. The V call is TRBV12-3 or TRBV12-4, the J call TRBJ2-3; possibly TRBD1 or TRBD2 for D (5 bases each). The CDR3 has 16 residues. Trimming removed 5 bases at V and 6 bases at J, with 21 bases between.

This rearrangement joins TRBV18 to TRBJ1-2, with D possibly TRBD1 on 6 matching bases. V was clipped by 8 bases and J by 0 bases, with 13 bases between them. The CDR3 is made up of 14 amino acids. Per germline, CDR1 KGHSH and CDR2 LQKENI. In nucleotides, the CDR3 is TGTGCCAGCACCCAGGACAGAGCTAACTATGGCTACACCTTC. This encodes CASTQDRANYGYTF.

This clonotype has at least ten counts. This sequence joins TRBV5-1 and TRBJ1-2, with D perhaps TRBD1 (5 bases). The germline V and J ends were trimmed by 3 bases and 3 bases, with 18 bases remaining between them. The CDR3 length is 16 residues. Germline values: CDR1 SGHRS, CDR2 YFSETQ. The CDR3 spells CASSSNPGSTDYGYTF. The CDR3 nucleotides read TGCGCCAGCAGCTCTAACCCAGGGAGCACCGACTATGGCTACACCTTC.